Each of the 19 T cell receptor beta chains below was sequenced from the same sample in a study of blood T cell repertoires in COVID-19. The method was immunoSEQ multiplex PCR; TCRdb's version includes in-frame clones alone and lacks a portion of them. The sample carries hundreds of thousands of clones, around four fifths recorded once. Input material: peripheral blood. The receptors originated from a woman in her seventies with active or convalescent COVID-19.

As concerns this clone: A clone one base away is much larger, so this may be a read error. The J gene is TRBJ1-1, the V gene TRBV2; TRBD1 matches 7 bases. The germline V gene encodes CDR1 SNHLY and CDR2 FYNNEI. There are 14 residues in the CDR3. V was clipped by 5 bases and J by 3 bases; unmatched bases: 6. The CDR3 nucleotides read TGTGCCAGCAGTTCGACAGGGCCGGACACTGAAGCTTTCTTT. Translated, it gives CASSSTGPDTEAFF.

The V gene is TRBV6-5, the J gene TRBJ2-2; 9 nucleotides align to TRBD1. The trim removed 6 bases at V and 4 bases at J, leaving 0 bases unmatched. The CDR3 length is 13 residues. Germline assignment: CDR1 MNHEY and CDR2 SVGAGI. The CDR3 DNA sequence: TGTGCCAGCAGGGGACAGGGCACCGGGGAGCTGTTTTTT. Translated, it gives CASRGQGTGELFF.

The chain links TRBV2 to TRBJ2-1; 8 nucleotides line up with TRBD2. CDR1 and CDR2 (germline): SNHLY, FYNNEI. The CDR3 contains 15 residues. V gave up 6 bases and J gave up 4 bases; unmatched junction bases: 8. The CDR3 bases are TGTGCCAGCAGCCCCGGGACTAGTAAGTACAATGAGCAGTTCTTC. It codes for CASSPGTSKYNEQFF.

This chain joins TRBV7-3 and TRBJ1-2; 9 bases map to TRBD1. The ends lost 5 bases at V and 7 bases at J; junction bases unmatched: 17. The germline gives CDR1 SGHTA, CDR2 FQGTGA. The CDR3 is made up of 17 amino acids. The CDR3 nucleotides read TGTGCCAGCAGCGCCCTTCCCGGGGACAGGGTTGAGGCTGGCTACACCTTC. This translates into CASSALPGDRVEAGYTF.

This clone was recorded a few times. The chain recombines TRBV14 with TRBJ2-7; D call uncertain. V shed 1 base and J shed 6 bases, with 4 bases lying between them. This CDR3 contains 11 residues. Germline V CDR1 and CDR2: SGHDN, FVKESK. The CDR3 DNA reads TGTGCCAGCAGCCAAGTGGCCGAGCAGTACTTC. Protein product: CASSQVAEQYF.

The gene calls are TRBV5-5 and TRBJ2-2, with TRBD2 matching 8 bases. The CDR3 has 15 residues. CDR1 is SGHKS, CDR2 YYEKEE, per germline (reference sequence). With 4 bases clipped from V and 0 bases from J, the junction kept 2 bases outside the gene matches. CDR3 nucleotides: TGTGCCAGCAGCCGCGGGGGGCCGAACACCGGGGAGCTGTTTTTT. Translated: CASSRGGPNTGELFF. Using reference TRBV5-5 and TRBJ2-2 for the parts outside the CDR3, the full variable domain is DAGVTQSPTHLIKTRGQQVTLRCSPISGHKSVSWYQQVLGQGPQFIFQYYEKEERGRGNFPDRFSARQFPNYSSELNVNALLLGDSALYLCASSRGGPNTGELFFGEGSRLTVL.

The J gene is TRBJ2-5, the V gene TRBV27; D is possibly TRBD1 (6 bases). This CDR3 has 15 residues. Trimming removed 1 base from V and 4 bases from J, with 13 bases in between. The V gene's germline CDR1 is MNHEY and CDR2 SMNVEV (reference sequence). CDR3 sequence: CASSLLGAGLETQYF. The CDR3 bases are TGTGCCAGCAGTTTATTGGGGGCAGGTCTAGAGACCCAGTACTTC.

The V and J genes are TRBV23-1 and TRBJ1-2; D unclear. TRBV23-1 is flagged as an ORF with uncertain function. V was shortened by 9 bases and J by 6 bases, with 5 bases between the two germline ends. CDR3 length: 9 residues. CDR3: CARPDGYTF. The CDR3 DNA sequence: TGCGCCAGGCCGGATGGCTACACCTTC.

The chain uses TRBV21-1 and TRBJ1-2; TRBD1, the table's D call, lacks a check against the DNA. TRBV21-1 is marked as a pseudogene. CDR3 size: 13 residues. The CDR3 here is CASPGTGSFGYTF. Here the CDR3 DNA reads TGTGCCAGCCCCGGGACAGGGAGCTTTGGCTACACCTTC.

This sequence joins TRBV29-1 and TRBJ2-3; D gene unclear. The germline CDR1 and CDR2 sequences are SQVTM and ANQGSEA. This CDR3 contains 15 residues. V dropped 7 bases and J dropped 0 bases, with 17 bases sitting between them. The CDR3 here is CSAPLTAASTDTQYF. DNA for the CDR3: TGCAGCGCGCCTCTGACCGCGGCGAGCACAGATACGCAGTATTTT.

This clone appeared a few times. The V gene is TRBV3-1 (or the pseudogene TRBV3-2), the J gene TRBJ1-1; no clear D gene. CDR1 and CDR2 from the germline V gene are LGHDT and YNNKEL (reference sequence). There are 14 residues in the CDR3. V gave up 4 bases and J gave up 2 bases, with 11 bases separating them. CDR3 coding DNA: TGTGCCAGCAGCCCACTTCTGGTAAACACTGAAGCTTTCTTT. Its translation is CASSPLLVNTEAFF.

The gene calls are TRBV5-1 and TRBJ2-1, with 9 positions matching TRBD1. The CDR3 runs 16 residues. The ends lost 2 bases at V and 4 bases at J; junction bases unmatched: 7. The V gene's germline CDR1 is SGHRS and CDR2 YFSETQ. The CDR3 DNA sequence: TGCGCCAGCAGCTTTGCCGGGACAGGGACTTACAATGAGCAGTTCTTC. Translating gives CASSFAGTGTYNEQFF.

The chain uses TRBV4-3 and TRBJ1-6; TRBD1 agrees at 7 bases. V lost 4 bases and J lost 6; bases outside the gene matches: 9. The length of the CDR3 is 16 residues. Germline CDR1 reads LGHNA; CDR2 reads YSLEER. The CDR3 DNA is TGCGCCAGCAGCCGCAAAAACAGGGGCAGTAATTCACCCCTCCACTTT. This codes for CASSRKNRGSNSPLHF.

The rearrangement uses TRBV4-1 and TRBJ2-1; 9 nucleotides line up with TRBD1. Germline CDR1 and CDR2: MGHRA and YSYEKL. This CDR3 contains 17 residues. V was pared by 5 bases and J by 2 bases, with 10 bases of the junction left unmatched. This chain's CDR3 is CASSYGQGMGAYNEQFF. In nucleotides, the CDR3 is TGCGCCAGCAGCTACGGACAGGGGATGGGCGCCTACAATGAGCAGTTCTTC.

J is TRBJ2-1 and V is TRBV4-1; the D gene is possibly TRBD2 (5 bases). Germline CDR1 reads MGHRA; CDR2 reads YSYEKL. V was clipped by 1 base and J by 7 bases, with 11 bases between them. This CDR3 is 14 amino acids long. CDR3 coding DNA: TGCGCCAGCAGCCAAGTGCCGGGCGGGAATGAGCAGTTCTTC. Translated, it gives CASSQVPGGNEQFF.

This chain connects TRBV7-2 to TRBJ2-4, with D perhaps matching TRBD1 (6 bases). The CDR3 is made up of 14 amino acids. Trimming pared 4 bases from V and 7 bases from J, leaving 14 bases between. Germline V gene data show CDR1 as SGHTA and CDR2 as FQGNSA. The CDR3 reads CASSSQGSRNIQYF. CDR3 bases: TGTGCCAGCAGCTCACAGGGCTCTCGGAACATTCAGTACTTC.

The V call is TRBV6-5, the J call TRBJ2-3, with a tentative D call TRBD1 (5 bases). Germline CDR1 and CDR2: MNHEY and SVGAGI. This CDR3 comprises 13 residues. V was shortened by 7 bases and J by 4 bases, with 12 bases between the two germline ends. The CDR3 DNA reads as TGTGCCAGCACTAGAGACAGTGCAGATACGCAGTATTTT. It is translated as CASTRDSADTQYF.

CDR3 bases: TGTGCCTGGATGCTAGCGGGGGTCTACAATGAGCAGTTCTTC. It codes for CAWMLAGVYNEQFF. The chain is built from TRBV30 and TRBJ2-1, with 10 bases fitting TRBD2. Germline assignment: CDR1 GTSNPN and CDR2 SVGIG (reference sequence). V dropped 4 bases and J dropped 3; count of bases not matched to a gene: 3. This CDR3 has 14 amino acids.

The gene calls are TRBV2 and TRBJ2-5; D might be TRBD2 (6 bases). CDR3 length equals 10 residues. Germline assignment: CDR1 SNHLY and CDR2 FYNNEI. The V gene lost 8 bases and the J gene lost 5 bases, with 6 bases spanning the gap. The CDR3 region is CASGGETQYF. CDR3 bases: TGTGCCAGCGGGGGGGAGACCCAGTACTTC.